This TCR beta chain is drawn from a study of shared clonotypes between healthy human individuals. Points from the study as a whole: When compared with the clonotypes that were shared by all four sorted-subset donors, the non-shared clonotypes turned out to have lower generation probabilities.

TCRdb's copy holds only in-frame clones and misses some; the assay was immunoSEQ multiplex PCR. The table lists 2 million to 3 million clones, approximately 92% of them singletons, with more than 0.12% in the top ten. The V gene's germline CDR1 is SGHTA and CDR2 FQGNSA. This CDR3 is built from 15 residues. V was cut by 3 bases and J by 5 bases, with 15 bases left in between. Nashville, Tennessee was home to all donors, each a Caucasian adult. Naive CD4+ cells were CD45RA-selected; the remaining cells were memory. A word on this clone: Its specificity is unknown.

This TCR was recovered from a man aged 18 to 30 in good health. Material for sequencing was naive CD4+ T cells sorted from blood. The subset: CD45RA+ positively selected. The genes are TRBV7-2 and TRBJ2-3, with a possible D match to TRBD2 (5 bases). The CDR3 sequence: CASSFGEGSVDTQYF. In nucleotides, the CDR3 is TGTGCCAGCAGCTTTGGTGAGGGCAGCGTAGATACGCAGTATTTT.